Presented here are 10 T cell receptor beta chains from one specimen sequenced in a study of human T cells and chemical hapten exposure. Time point indicated: pre-sensitization, week 0. Treatment denoted: therapeutic diphenylcyclopropenone sensitization with weekly scalp DPC. The authors extracted total RNA from unfractionated whole blood. TCRdb ran MiXCR on the RACE reads and lists one entry per CDR3 protein. This table has tens of thousands of distinct CDR3 sequences, about 9.6% appearing once. Sequencing was performed on whole blood, taken in connection with sensitization to the hapten diphenylcyclopropenone (DPC). All receptors come from a woman aged 25 to 39 with alopecia areata. Some clones in this sample may be carry-over from other donors' samples.

In its sample, this clonotype was seen a few times. V gene TRBV18 combines with J gene TRBJ1-3, with D perhaps TRBD1 (6 bases). The CDR3 totals 16 residues. Germline V CDR1 and CDR2: KGHSH, LQKENI. Trimming pared 2 bases from V and 0 bases from J, leaving 11 bases between. CDR3 sequence reads: CASSPGGPSSGNTIYF. DNA for the CDR3: TGTGCCAGCTCACCAGGGGGCCCCAGCTCTGGAAACACCATATATTTT.

This clonotype has at least ten counts. CDR3 loop: CASSLLGRSESGVYGYTF. The CDR3 nucleotides read TGTGCCAGCAGCTTATTAGGCAGGTCCGAATCTGGAGTCTATGGCTACACCTTC. The gene calls are TRBV7-9 and TRBJ1-2, with no clear D. The CDR3 sequence is 18 residues long. The germline gives CDR1 SEHNR, CDR2 FQNEAQ (reference sequence). V dropped 2 bases and J dropped 4 bases, with 23 bases sitting between them. Full variable domain (remainder filled in from reference TRBV7-9 and TRBJ1-2): DTGVSQNPRHKITKRGQNVTFRCDPISEHNRLYWYRQTLGQGPEFLTYFQNEAQLEKSRLLSDRFSAERPKGSFSTLEIQRTEQGDSAMYLCASSLLGRSESGVYGYTFGSGTRLTVV.

This clonotype has just a few counts. V usage is TRBV28 and J usage is TRBJ1-1, with 11 bases that match TRBD1. The germline V gene encodes CDR1 MDHEN and CDR2 SYDVKM. This CDR3 spans 18 amino acids. V was clipped by 2 bases and J by 10 bases; unmatched bases: 18. The CDR3: CASSLKLWTGGLTRPAFF. For the CDR3, the DNA is TGTGCCAGCAGTTTAAAGTTGTGGACAGGGGGCCTCACTAGGCCAGCTTTCTTT. Together with reference TRBV28 and TRBJ1-1, the CDR3 gives the full variable domain: DVKVTQSSRYLVKRTGEKVFLECVQDMDHENMFWYRQDPGLGLRLIYFSYDVKMKEKGDIPEGYSVSREKKERFSLILESASTNQTSMYLCASSLKLWTGGLTRPAFFGQGTRLTVV.

A word on this clonotype: A read error may explain this, as a much larger clone is one base away. This chain joins TRBV6-6 and TRBJ1-2; perhaps TRBD1 as D (5 bases). Between the trimmed V and J ends, which lost 10 bases and 8 bases, there was a span of 23 bases. The CDR3 has 14 amino acids. Germline V gene sequence: CDR1 MNHNY, CDR2 SVGAGI (reference sequence). This CDR3 reads CATTDQGPVNGYTF. In DNA form, the CDR3 reads TGTGCCACCACCGATCAGGGACCGGTGAACGGCTACACCTTC.

This chain uses TRBV4-2 with TRBJ2-5; D not certain. This CDR3 is built from 13 residues. Germline V gene data show CDR1 as LGHNA and CDR2 as YNFKEQ. V was clipped by 3 bases and J by 5 bases, with 10 bases between them. The CDR3: CASSQNREETQYF. DNA of the CDR3: TGTGCCAGCAGCCAGAATCGTGAGGAGACCCAGTACTTC.

The chain recombines TRBV18 with TRBJ2-1; 10 nucleotides line up with TRBD2. The CDR3 is 15 residues long. Germline trimming cut 2 bases from V and 2 bases from J; bases unmatched to any gene: 0. Germline V CDR1 and CDR2: KGHSH, LQKENI. CDR3 in amino acids: CASSPSGGAYNEQFF. In nucleotides, the CDR3 is TGTGCCAGCTCACCAAGCGGGGGGGCCTACAATGAGCAGTTCTTC.

In this sample, this clonotype turned up many times. V is TRBV18 and J is TRBJ1-4; D is undetermined. Germline values: CDR1 KGHSH, CDR2 LQKENI. Deletions cut 3 bases from V and 3 bases from J, with 11 bases between. This CDR3 comprises 15 residues. The DNA of the CDR3 is TGTGCCAGCTCACCCCGGGCAGAGCCTAATGAAAAACTGTTTTTT. Its translation is CASSPRAEPNEKLFF.

The chain is built from TRBV3-1 and TRBJ2-6; D is ambiguous. The CDR3 extends over 16 amino acids. V shed 4 bases and J shed 2 bases, with 12 bases lying between them. Germline V gives CDR1 LGHDT, CDR2 YNNKEL (reference sequence). The CDR3 protein is CASSPADRAGANVLTF. The CDR3 DNA reads as TGTGCCAGCAGCCCGGCGGATAGGGCTGGGGCCAACGTCCTGACTTTC.

This clonotype was seen a handful of times. The chain has TRBV6-6 and TRBJ2-7; perhaps TRBD2 as D (6 bases). The CDR3 extends over 12 amino acids. V lost 6 bases to trimming and J lost 6 bases, with 12 bases between them. CDR1 and CDR2 (germline): MNHNY, SVGAGI (reference sequence). The CDR3 DNA reads as TGTGCCAGCAGCCCACTCGGGAGCGAGCAGTACTTC. This gives the protein CASSPLGSEQYF.

This clonotype was detected only a few times. The CDR3 is CASSSLEGVGNTIYF. Written as DNA, the CDR3 is TGTGCCAGCAGTTCGTTGGAGGGCGTTGGAAACACCATATATTTT. The V and J genes are TRBV28 and TRBJ1-3; D not certain. CDR3 length equals 15 residues. V shed 4 bases and J shed 3 bases, with 13 bases lying between them. CDR1 is MDHEN and CDR2 is SYDVKM in the germline V gene.